This is a list of T cell receptor beta chains from one sample in a study of blood T cell repertoires in COVID-19. Repertoires were generated with immunoSEQ multiplex PCR, while TCRdb's copy carries only in-frame clones and drops some. The sample includes 100,000 to 150,000 clones, around 80% of them seen just once. The sample was peripheral blood. These receptors were obtained from a man between 70 and 80 years old with acute or convalescent COVID-19. CDR3s include the opening cysteine and the closing phenylalanine or tryptophan. D genes are given only for firm matches. Size values are once, few and many counts, or a class for expanded clones, and some rows have none.

TRBV27	TRBJ2-7	once	-	CASRRWVSGYEQYF	TGTGCCAGCAGGAGGTGGGTTTCGGGCTACGAGCAGTACTTC
TRBV6-6	TRBJ2-7	-	-	CASSYSRGKDEQYF	TGTGCCAGCAGTTACTCTAGAGGGAAGGACGAGCAGTACTTC
TRBV28	TRBJ2-5	few	TRBD1	CASSPSRDRFLETQYF	TGTGCCAGCAGTCCGTCCCGGGACAGGTTCCTCGAGACCCAGTACTTC
TRBV9	TRBJ2-3	few	TRBD2	CASSKALAGVTDTQYF	TGTGCCAGCAGCAAAGCCTTAGCGGGAGTCACAGATACGCAGTATTTT
TRBV9	TRBJ1-1	-	TRBD1	CASSARGTGDTEAFF	TGTGCCAGCAGCGCGCGAGGGACAGGGGACACTGAAGCTTTCTTT
TRBV7-9	TRBJ2-1	-	-	CASKQGGEQFF	TGTGCCAGCAAACAGGGCGGTGAGCAGTTCTTC
TRBV20-1	TRBJ2-7	-	-	CSASLDPTAEHYEQYF	TGCAGTGCTAGTCTCGACCCCACAGCCGAACACTACGAGCAGTACTTC
TRBV5-6	TRBJ2-3	-	TRBD2	CASSPGLDTDTQYF	TGTGCCAGCAGCCCGGGACTAGACACAGATACGCAGTATTTT
TRBV2	TRBJ2-2	-	TRBD1	CASMSQGVTGELFF	TGTGCCAGCATGAGTCAGGGGGTCACCGGGGAGCTGTTTTTT
TRBV18	TRBJ1-5	-	-	CASSPGPARNQPQHF	TGTGCCAGCTCACCAGGGCCGGCCCGCAATCAGCCCCAGCATTTT
TRBV6-5	TRBJ1-6	-	-	CASSSSPGDGSPLHF	TGTGCCAGCAGCTCCAGCCCAGGGGATGGTTCACCCCTCCACTTT
TRBV4-2	TRBJ2-1	few	TRBD2	CASAAGGPYNEQFF	TGTGCCAGCGCGGCGGGGGGGCCCTACAATGAGCAGTTCTTC
TRBV9	TRBJ2-1	-	TRBD2	CASSREGTTYNEQFF	TGTGCCAGCAGCAGGGAGGGGACCACCTACAATGAGCAGTTCTTC
TRBV19	TRBJ1-5	-	-	CASSITVNGGQPQHF	TGTGCCAGTAGTATCACAGTTAACGGTGGCCAGCCCCAGCATTTT
TRBV15	TRBJ2-2	-	TRBD1	CATSTRSRQGGTGELFF	TGTGCCACCAGCACAAGATCTAGACAGGGTGGCACCGGGGAGCTGTTTTTT
TRBV19	TRBJ1-4	-	TRBD1	CASTNRDRDYEKLFF	TGTGCCAGTACCAACCGGGACAGGGATTATGAAAAACTGTTTTTT
TRBV28	TRBJ1-4	-	TRBD1	CASTDPGQGNEKLFF	TGTGCCAGCACAGACCCGGGACAGGGGAATGAAAAACTGTTTTTT
TRBV28	TRBJ2-1	-	TRBD2	CASSSLAESYNEQFF	TGTGCCAGCAGTTCTCTAGCGGAATCCTACAATGAGCAGTTCTTC
TRBV5-1	TRBJ2-1	once	-	CASSLASGLSDNEQFF	TGCGCCAGCAGCTTGGCCTCAGGTCTTTCTGACAATGAGCAGTTCTTC
TRBV7-9	TRBJ1-5	-	-	CASSLLGKTALNQPQHF	TGTGCCAGCAGCTTATTAGGGAAGACAGCTCTCAATCAGCCCCAGCATTTT
TRBV5-1	TRBJ2-3	-	TRBD2	CASSLGTSALADTQYF	TGCGCCAGCAGCTTGGGGACTAGCGCCCTAGCGGATACGCAGTATTTT
TRBV7-8	TRBJ2-3	once	TRBD2	CATSAGVTDTQYF	TGTGCCACTTCAGCGGGAGTCACAGATACGCAATATTTT
TRBV6-5	TRBJ2-3	-	-	CASRLIGGSGDTQYF	TGTGCCAGCAGGTTGATAGGGGGATCAGGAGATACGCAGTATTTT
TRBV5-1	TRBJ2-5	-	-	CASSFRGTETQYF	TGCGCCAGCAGCTTCCGGGGTACTGAGACCCAGTACTTC
TRBV6-5	TRBJ2-7	-	TRBD1	CASSLLGQGAYEQYF	TGTGCCAGCAGTTTGCTCGGACAGGGGGCCTACGAGCAGTACTTC
TRBV5-4	TRBJ1-4	few	TRBD1	CASSLQGRKDEKLFF	TGTGCCAGCAGCTTACAGGGGAGGAAGGATGAAAAACTGTTTTTT
TRBV28	TRBJ2-3	-	-	CASTPGGIGQGTDTQYF	TGTGCCAGCACCCCGGGGGGGATCGGACAGGGCACAGATACGCAGTATTTT
TRBV19	TRBJ2-7	-	TRBD1	CASSIEAGTVYEQYF	TGTGCCAGTAGTATTGAGGCCGGGACAGTCTACGAGCAGTACTTC
TRBV28	TRBJ1-3	few	-	CASSLLGASGNTIYF	TGTGCCAGCAGTTTATTGGGCGCCTCTGGAAACACCATATATTTT
TRBV9	TRBJ1-2	-	-	CASSQEEGNYGYTF	TGTGCCAGCAGCCAGGAGGAGGGGAACTATGGCTACACCTTC
TRBV6-1	TRBJ1-5	-	-	CASSHGMGNQPQHF	TGTGCCAGCAGCCACGGGATGGGGAATCAGCCCCAGCATTTT
TRBV5-4	TRBJ2-5	few	TRBD2	CASTVPGLVQETQYF	TGTGCCAGCACCGTCCCGGGACTAGTCCAAGAGACCCAGTACTTC
TRBV18	TRBJ2-1	-	TRBD2	CASSPSSGLSYNEQFF	TGTGCCAGCTCACCGTCTAGCGGGTTATCCTACAATGAGCAGTTCTTC
TRBV6-5	TRBJ2-7	-	-	CASSYNWRREQYF	TGTGCCAGCAGTTACAATTGGCGGCGGGAGCAGTACTTC
TRBV7-8	TRBJ1-6	-	-	CASSTYNSPLHF	TGTGCCAGCAGCACTTATAATTCACCCCTCCACTTT
TRBV6-5	TRBJ1-1	-	-	CASSNPPGVETEAFF	TGTGCCAGCAGTAACCCCCCCGGGGTGGAAACTGAAGCTTTCTTT
TRBV9	TRBJ2-3	-	-	CASSRTRGADTQYF	TGTGCCAGCAGCCGTACCAGGGGTGCAGATACGCAGTATTTT
TRBV24-1	TRBJ2-3	-	-	CATSEAGGTTDTQYF	TGTGCCACCAGTGAGGCCGGCGGGACGACAGATACGCAGTATTTT
TRBV6-5	TRBJ1-6	-	TRBD1	CASRPGQPKESPLHF	TGTGCCAGCAGGCCGGGACAGCCAAAGGAATCACCCCTCCACTTT
TRBV2	TRBJ1-1	-	-	CASRYQDTEAFF	TGTGCCAGCAGATACCAGGACACTGAAGCTTTCTTT
TRBV7-9	TRBJ1-6	-	TRBD1	CASSRGPSPLHF	TGTGCCAGCAGCAGGGGGCCATCACCCCTCCACTTT
TRBV3-1/TRBV3-2	TRBJ1-4	-	-	CASSQTSATNEKLFF	TGTGCCAGCAGCCAAACCAGTGCAACTAATGAAAAACTGTTTTTT
TRBV7-9	TRBJ2-3	once	-	CASSLDAGDTQYF	TGTGCCAGCAGCCTGGACGCGGGGGATACGCAGTATTTT
TRBV4-2	TRBJ1-1	-	TRBD1	CASSQGIRGQGTEAFF	TGTGCCAGCAGCCAAGGGATTAGGGGGCAAGGCACTGAAGCTTTCTTT
TRBV18	TRBJ1-4	-	TRBD1	CASSPTGGATNEKLFF	TGTGCCAGCTCACCTACAGGGGGAGCAACTAATGAAAAACTGTTTTTT
TRBV28	TRBJ2-7	-	TRBD1	CASSSVGQGTYEQYF	TGTGCCAGCAGTTCGGTTGGACAGGGAACTTACGAGCAGTACTTC
TRBV3-1/TRBV3-2	TRBJ2-1	-	TRBD2	CASSLSGNNEQFF	TGTGCCAGCAGCCTTAGCGGGAACAATGAGCAGTTCTTC
TRBV7-9	TRBJ2-7	few	TRBD2	CASSFSGSSYEQYF	TGTGCCAGCAGTTTTAGCGGGAGCTCCTACGAGCAGTACTTC
TRBV9	TRBJ1-4	-	-	CASSVGQRPVDEKLFF	TGTGCCAGCAGCGTAGGACAGCGCCCGGTTGATGAAAAACTGTTTTTT
TRBV5-1	TRBJ2-7	few	TRBD2	CASSFSGGAVGEQYF	TGCGCCAGCAGCTTCAGCGGGGGGGCAGTGGGTGAGCAGTACTTC
TRBV29-1	TRBJ1-2	-	-	CSVILPSYGYTF	TGCAGCGTTATCCTACCTAGTTATGGCTACACCTTC
TRBV9	TRBJ2-2	-	TRBD2	CASSRSGANTGELFF	TGTGCCAGCAGCCGTAGCGGGGCGAACACCGGGGAGCTGTTTTTT
TRBV2	TRBJ2-3	few	-	CASSETRGTDTQYF	TGTGCCAGCAGTGAGACTAGAGGCACAGATACGCAGTATTTT
TRBV6-1	TRBJ2-2	-	-	CASSEELRGTGELFF	TGTGCCAGCAGTGAAGAGCTAAGGGGGACCGGGGAGCTGTTTTTT
TRBV4-1	TRBJ1-6	-	TRBD1	CASSSPRGASSPLHF	TGCGCCAGCAGCTCACCCAGGGGGGCAAGCTCACCCCTCCACTTT
TRBV4-2	TRBJ2-7	-	-	CASSTRRTDYEQYF	TGTGCCAGCAGCACACGCAGGACAGACTACGAGCAGTACTTC
TRBV24-1	TRBJ2-5	-	-	CATSAFGVTETQYF	TGTGCCACCAGTGCATTCGGGGTTACGGAGACCCAGTACTTC
TRBV7-9	TRBJ1-2	-	-	CASSRYAGDGGYTF	TGTGCCAGCAGCCGTTACGCAGGGGACGGTGGCTACACCTTC